This T cell receptor beta chain was obtained from a study of blood T cell repertoires in COVID-19. On the study more broadly: Acute and convalescent COVID-19 specimens originated in the United States, Italy and Spain.

This CDR3 contains 14 residues. The V and J ends lost 0 bases and 5 bases respectively, with 10 bases between them. The germline V gene has CDR1 MNHEY and CDR2 SVGAGI. In the source study's methods: Researchers report that nucleated cell counts were estimated from reference gene primer amplification. Profiled with immunoSEQ multiplex PCR; TCRdb holds only in-frame clones, not every one. The V and J calls and clone size are taken from that table; D and trimming were inferred from the DNA. The repertoire has 300,000 to 400,000 clones, around 86% of them found once; the top ten carry 1%. In regard to this clone: Other DNA sequences from this sample encode an identical CDR3 as well.

The receptor was derived from a man in his fifties or sixties with active or convalescent COVID-19. The V and J genes are TRBV6-5 and TRBJ1-2, with a possible D match to TRBD1 (6 bases). Sample: peripheral blood. The CDR3 DNA reads TGTGCCAGCAGTTACTCGGGCCAGGGGTATGGCTACACCTTC. It specifies CASSYSGQGYGYTF.